This T cell receptor (beta chain) emerged from a study of cytomegalovirus exposure and HLA in healthy donors. Overall study results and limits: The CMV antigen specificity of a few CMV-associated chains was confirmed through in vitro analysis. Data from an earlier analysis indicated that most TCR beta V segments were productive either about 87% or about 30% of the time.

Amplification used 60 Vbeta primers and 13 Jbeta primers. The data were produced by immunoSEQ multiplex PCR, yet TCRdb's version contains in-frame clones alone and is incomplete. The table lists 110,000 or so clones, 75% to 85% of them singletons, with 2% to 2.5% in the top ten. Germline lookup yields CDR1 MDHEN and CDR2 SYDVKM. V shed 6 bases and J shed 6 bases, with 15 bases lying between them. The CDR3 is made up of 14 amino acids. About this clone itself: Its antigen is still unknown.

The rearrangement uses TRBV28 and TRBJ2-1, with D possibly TRBD1 on 6 matching bases. This TCR derives from a young man in good health and CMV-seronegative. Sequencing was performed on PBMCs. The CDR3 sequence is CASRPNRVRNEQFF. The CDR3 DNA reads as TGTGCCAGCAGACCGAACAGGGTACGCAATGAGCAGTTCTTC.